This entry lists 25 T cell receptor beta chains sequenced from one sample in a study of identical twins. TCRdb reprocessed the 5' RACE reads via MiXCR and lists one record per CDR3 protein. Of around 290,000 distinct CDR3 sequences listed, 7.5% to 9.5% are singletons. The data were also submitted as part of a second study, on yellow fever vaccine responses in identical twins.

Sequenced: CD8+ T cells sorted from blood. The receptor set was obtained from a woman younger than 35 in good health.

This clonotype was counted ten times or more. This chain links TRBV20-1 with TRBJ1-1; 10 bases are shared with TRBD1. The CDR3 runs 14 residues. Per the germline V gene, CDR1 is DFQATT and CDR2 is SNEGSKA (reference sequence). V gave up 1 base and J gave up 3 bases; unmatched junction bases: 2. CDR3 region: CSARGTGGDTEAFF. The CDR3 nucleotides are TGCAGTGCTAGAGGGACAGGGGGGGACACTGAAGCTTTCTTT.

In its sample, this clonotype was seen many times. The genes are TRBV7-9 and TRBJ1-1, with no clear D. In germline, CDR1 is SEHNR, CDR2 FQNEAQ (reference sequence). V lost 8 bases to trimming and J lost 0 bases, with 10 bases between them. The CDR3 is made up of 13 amino acids. CDR3 amino acids: CASLSRMNTEAFF. The CDR3, as DNA: TGTGCCAGCTTATCGAGAATGAACACTGAAGCTTTCTTT. Variable domain in full (rest from reference TRBV7-9 and TRBJ1-1): DTGVSQNPRHKITKRGQNVTFRCDPISEHNRLYWYRQTLGQGPEFLTYFQNEAQLEKSRLLSDRFSAERPKGSFSTLEIQRTEQGDSAMYLCASLSRMNTEAFFGQGTRLTVV.

This clonotype has only a few counts. This sequence joins TRBV29-1 and TRBJ2-1; D is perhaps TRBD2 (6 bases). Germline assignment: CDR1 SQVTM and CDR2 ANQGSEA. The V end was cut by 1 base, the J end by 4 bases, with 14 bases between. The CDR3 is 15 residues long. The CDR3 here is CSVEGWAGGYNEQFF. CDR3 sequence (DNA): TGCAGCGTTGAAGGGTGGGCAGGAGGGTACAATGAGCAGTTCTTC.

On this clonotype itself: One base away lies a much larger clone, so this may be a sequencing read error. The chain is built from TRBV7-9 and TRBJ2-1; D unclear. The CDR3 extends over 11 amino acids. Germline V gives CDR1 SEHNR, CDR2 FQNEAQ (reference sequence). V dropped 4 bases and J dropped 9 bases, with 7 bases sitting between them. The DNA for the CDR3 is TGTGCCAGCAGCTCAGAGACTGAGCAGTTCTTC. It yields the protein CASSSETEQFF.

The V call is TRBV12-3 or TRBV12-4, the J call TRBJ2-1, with TRBD1 matching over 8 bases. CDR3 size: 15 residues. V was clipped by 5 bases and J by 3 bases; unmatched bases: 6. As DNA, the CDR3 is TGTGCCAGCAGTACAACGACAGGGGACTACAATGAGCAGTTCTTC. This gives the protein CASSTTTGDYNEQFF.

This clonotype was detected ten times or more. This chain joins TRBV29-1 and TRBJ1-4; the D is unclear. The length of the CDR3 is 12 residues. V was trimmed by 7 bases and J by 8 bases, leaving 14 bases between them. The germline gives CDR1 SQVTM, CDR2 ANQGSEA. The CDR3 region has the DNA TGCAGCGCTTTGGGTCGTTTCGAAAAACTGTTTTTT. Translation gives CSALGRFEKLFF.

This clonotype was counted only a few times. This chain links TRBV4-2 with TRBJ2-2; D gene uncertain. V dropped 0 bases and J dropped 8 bases, with 4 bases sitting between them. Germline lookup yields CDR1 LGHNA and CDR2 YNFKEQ. The CDR3 is made up of 12 amino acids. The CDR3 reads CASSQDLGELFF. CDR3 in DNA: TGTGCCAGCAGCCAAGATTTAGGGGAGCTGTTTTTT.

The J gene is TRBJ2-5, the V gene TRBV20-1, with D possibly TRBD1 on 5 matching bases. CDR3 length: 13 amino acids. Germline V gene data show CDR1 as DFQATT and CDR2 as SNEGSKA (reference sequence). Trimming stripped 4 bases from V and 3 bases from J, with 12 bases between. CDR3 sequence reads: CSAKAGPKETQYF. The CDR3 nucleotides read TGCAGTGCTAAAGCAGGGCCTAAAGAGACCCAGTACTTC.

Worth noting for this clonotype: Its ends do not fully match the called genes, so a read error is possible. V usage is TRBV7-9 and J usage is TRBJ2-1; 7 bases align to TRBD2. The CDR3 spans 14 residues. Germline lookup yields CDR1 SEHNR and CDR2 FQNEAQ (reference sequence). The CDR3 DNA is TGTGCCAGCCCGCGCGCGGGAGCCGTAAATGGGCAGTTCTTC. This codes for CASPRAGAVNGQFF.

This clonotype has more than one count but fewer than ten. This chain connects TRBV13 to TRBJ2-3, with 7 bases aligning to TRBD2. The CDR3 is 16 amino acids. Germline V gene lookup returns CDR1 PRHDT and CDR2 FYEKMQ (reference sequence). V dropped 4 bases and J dropped 2; count of bases not matched to a gene: 9. Written as DNA, the CDR3 is TGTGCCAGCAGCTCCTCCACTAGCGTTGTCACAGATACGCAGTATTTT. Translating it yields CASSSSTSVVTDTQYF.

A few counts support this clonotype. The J gene is TRBJ2-1, the V gene TRBV27; D possibly uses TRBD1 or TRBD2 (5 bases each). This CDR3 contains 16 residues. Trimming shortened V by 0 bases and J by 0 bases, and 9 bases separated the two germline ends. Germline V lookup: CDR1 MNHEY, CDR2 SMNVEV (reference sequence). In DNA, the CDR3 is TGTGCCAGCAGTTTATCCTCAGGGAGCTCCTACAATGAGCAGTTCTTC. Translation gives CASSLSSGSSYNEQFF.

This clonotype was observed a handful of times. This rearrangement joins TRBV7-9 to TRBJ2-1; TRBD2 aligns across 10 bases. This CDR3 comprises 17 residues. Trimming took 4 bases from V and 6 from J; bases not matched to a gene: 12. Germline assignment: CDR1 SEHNR and CDR2 FQNEAQ (reference sequence). The chain's CDR3 is CASSSLDDSGRRNEQFF. In DNA, the CDR3 is TGTGCCAGCAGCTCCCTTGATGATAGCGGGAGGCGCAATGAGCAGTTCTTC.

The J gene is TRBJ1-5, the V gene TRBV19; D may be TRBD1 (5 bases). The germline CDR1 and CDR2 sequences are LNHDA and SQIVND (reference sequence). Between the trimmed V and J ends, which lost 9 bases and 2 bases, there was a span of 14 bases. The CDR3 loop spans 14 amino acids. CDR3 in amino acids: CASGPQGGNQPQHF. The CDR3 nucleotides are TGTGCCAGCGGACCCCAGGGAGGCAATCAGCCCCAGCATTTT.

This clonotype was counted between two and nine times. The genes are TRBV5-6 and TRBJ2-7; possible D gene TRBD1, 6 bases. This CDR3 spans 14 amino acids. Per the germline V gene, CDR1 is SGHDT and CDR2 is YYEEEE. Trimming took off 4 bases at V and 7 bases at J, with 18 bases between the two ends. In DNA, the CDR3 is TGTGCCAGCAGCCAGGGGACCGGTCTGGGGGAGCAGTACTTC. This codes for CASSQGTGLGEQYF.

This clonotype was found a few times. The genes are TRBV7-2 and TRBJ1-2, with D perhaps TRBD1 (6 bases). The CDR3 length is 13 residues. Germline lookup yields CDR1 SGHTA and CDR2 FQGNSA. V was shortened by 4 bases and J by 10 bases, with 16 bases between the two germline ends. This chain's CDR3 is CASSYAQGRDYTF. CDR3 nucleotides: TGTGCCAGCAGCTACGCACAGGGACGGGACTACACCTTC.

This sequence joins TRBV7-6 and TRBJ1-4; 8 bases align to TRBD1. The CDR3 consists of 15 residues. The ends lost 4 bases at V and 7 bases at J; junction bases unmatched: 8. Germline loops: CDR1 SGHVS, CDR2 FNYEAQ. The DNA of the CDR3 is TGTGCCAGCAGCTCCTCAGGGGGCATAGGTGAAAAACTGTTTTTT. The encoded protein is CASSSSGGIGEKLFF.

This clonotype was detected a few times. V gene TRBV9 combines with J gene TRBJ1-1; D unclear. There are 14 residues in the CDR3. V lost 0 bases and J lost 2, with 8 bases in between. Germline CDR1 reads SGDLS; CDR2 reads YYNGEE. DNA of the CDR3: TGTGCCAGCAGCGTAGGAGGGATTAACACTGAAGCTTTCTTT. As protein: CASSVGGINTEAFF.

This clonotype was detected only a few times. V is TRBV12-3 or TRBV12-4 and J is TRBJ2-1, with 7 bases that match TRBD1. Unmatched junction bases numbered 5, after V lost 6 bases and J lost 0 bases. This CDR3 spans 15 amino acids. CDR3 sequence: CASRHDRDSYNEQFF. For the CDR3, the DNA is TGTGCCAGCAGACATGACAGGGACTCCTACAATGAGCAGTTCTTC.

This chain connects TRBV28 to TRBJ2-7, with a weak D call TRBD1 (5 bases). V gave up 2 bases and J gave up 1 base, with 15 bases separating them. This CDR3 is built from 16 residues. In germline, CDR1 is MDHEN, CDR2 SYDVKM. The CDR3 reads CASSLDAGRVSYEQYF. CDR3 sequence (DNA): TGTGCCAGCAGTTTAGATGCAGGCAGGGTTTCCTACGAGCAGTACTTC.

The chain uses TRBV2 and TRBJ2-2, with D possibly matching TRBD2 (5 bases). Looked up from germline, CDR1 is SNHLY and CDR2 is FYNNEI. V dropped 7 bases and J dropped 1 base, with 10 bases sitting between them. The length of the CDR3 is 14 residues. The CDR3: CASTSSWNTGELFF. The CDR3 coding sequence is TGTGCCAGCACTAGCAGTTGGAACACCGGGGAGCTGTTTTTT. Full variable domain (missing parts from reference TRBV2 and TRBJ2-2): EPEVTQTPSHQVTQMGQEVILRCVPISNHLYFYWYRQILGQKVEFLVSFYNNEISEKSEIFDDQFSVERPDGSNFTLKIRSTKLEDSAMYFCASTSSWNTGELFFGEGSRLTVL.

This clonotype turned up a few times. The chain has TRBV7-2 and TRBJ2-1; D assignment may be TRBD1 or TRBD2 (5 bases each). V was trimmed by 1 base and J by 4 bases, leaving 8 bases between them. The CDR3 length is 14 residues. Germline values: CDR1 SGHTA, CDR2 FQGNSA. The CDR3 loop is CASSLGDLYNEQFF. In DNA, the CDR3 is TGTGCCAGCAGCTTAGGGGACCTGTACAATGAGCAGTTCTTC.

This clonotype was seen a handful of times. The chain couples TRBV25-1 to TRBJ2-1; D unclear. The germline V gene has CDR1 MGHDK and CDR2 SYGVNS. The CDR3 has 14 amino acids. V gave up 3 bases and J gave up 2 bases, with 8 bases separating them. The CDR3 is CASSDPAAYNEQFF. The CDR3, as DNA: TGTGCCAGCAGTGACCCGGCGGCCTACAATGAGCAGTTCTTC.

This clonotype has just a few counts. The junction and the germline gene differ at one end; a read error may be behind it. This chain uses TRBV2 with TRBJ2-7; TRBD1 matches 7 bases. This CDR3 has 8 residues. Germline V gives CDR1 SNHLY, CDR2 FYNNEI. CDR3 region: CASSRTGF. In DNA form, the CDR3 reads TGTGCCAGCAGTAGGACAGGCTTC.

The rearrangement links TRBV30 to TRBJ2-3, with D unresolved. This CDR3 has 14 residues. Germline V gives CDR1 GTSNPN, CDR2 SVGIG (reference sequence). Trimming pared 4 bases from V and 1 base from J, leaving 12 bases between. The CDR3 DNA reads TGTGCCTGGATTTCAGCGCTCCGCACAGATACGCAGTATTTT. Translating it yields CAWISALRTDTQYF. Full variable domain (missing parts from reference TRBV30 and TRBJ2-3): SQTIHQWPATLVQPVGSPLSLECTVEGTSNPNLYWYRQAAGRGLQLLFYSVGIGQISSEVPQNLSASRPQDRQFILSSKKLLLSDSGFYLCAWISALRTDTQYFGPGTRLTVL.

The chain carries TRBV5-6 and TRBJ2-2; 7 nucleotides match TRBD1. V shed 0 bases and J 5 bases; nucleotides not matched to a gene: 4. The CDR3 runs to 15 residues. Per germline, CDR1 SGHDT and CDR2 YYEEEE. For the CDR3, the DNA is TGTGCCAGCAGCTTGGAGGGACAGCTTACCGGGGAGCTGTTTTTT. Translating gives CASSLEGQLTGELFF.